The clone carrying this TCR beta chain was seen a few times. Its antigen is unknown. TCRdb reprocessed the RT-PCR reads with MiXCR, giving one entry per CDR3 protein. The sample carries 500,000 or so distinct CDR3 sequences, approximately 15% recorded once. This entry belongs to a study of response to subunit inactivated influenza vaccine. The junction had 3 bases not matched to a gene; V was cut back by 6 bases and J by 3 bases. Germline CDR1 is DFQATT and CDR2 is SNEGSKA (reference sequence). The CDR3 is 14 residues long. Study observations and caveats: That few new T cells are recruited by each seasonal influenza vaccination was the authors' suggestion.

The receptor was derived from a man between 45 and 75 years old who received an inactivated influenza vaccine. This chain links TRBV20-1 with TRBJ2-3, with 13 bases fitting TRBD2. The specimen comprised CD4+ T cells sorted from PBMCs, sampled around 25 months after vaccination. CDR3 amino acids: CSAAGLAGTDTQYF. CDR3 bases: TGCAGTGCCGCGGGACTAGCGGGAACAGATACGCAGTATTTT.